This T cell receptor (beta chain) stems from a study of a mutant IDH1 vaccine in newly diagnosed glioma. Study details: Patients under treatment included around 60% males and about 40% females and had a mean age of about 37 years. Former treatment meant radiotherapy, temozolomide, or both; the majority had gotten both. Notes on the study in general: Pseudoprogression appeared unlinked to shifts in leading peripheral T cell clonotypes.

The method was immunoSEQ multiplex PCR; TCRdb's version includes in-frame clones alone and lacks a portion of them. The table lists roughly 51,000 clones, just over 85% of them singletons. The V gene's germline CDR1 is MNHNS and CDR2 SASEGT. This CDR3 is built from 12 residues. Trimming cost V 2 bases and J 6 bases, with 8 bases left between them. Turning to this clone: The antigen is undetermined.

Time point defined: baseline, week 1 (first vaccination visit). As for treatment: pre-vaccination baseline after standard-of-care therapy. The study enrolled donors with new WHO grade 3 or 4 IDH1-mutant, ATRX-lost astrocytomas. The sequence derives from a man aged 40-55 years with glioma. This sample comprised PBMCs, obtained from a glioma patient treated with radiotherapy, temozolomide or both. The rearrangement links TRBV6-1 to TRBJ2-7; no clear D gene. The CDR3 DNA is TGTGCCAGCAGTGAATTAAGCCTCGAGCAGTACTTC. Its protein product is CASSELSLEQYF.